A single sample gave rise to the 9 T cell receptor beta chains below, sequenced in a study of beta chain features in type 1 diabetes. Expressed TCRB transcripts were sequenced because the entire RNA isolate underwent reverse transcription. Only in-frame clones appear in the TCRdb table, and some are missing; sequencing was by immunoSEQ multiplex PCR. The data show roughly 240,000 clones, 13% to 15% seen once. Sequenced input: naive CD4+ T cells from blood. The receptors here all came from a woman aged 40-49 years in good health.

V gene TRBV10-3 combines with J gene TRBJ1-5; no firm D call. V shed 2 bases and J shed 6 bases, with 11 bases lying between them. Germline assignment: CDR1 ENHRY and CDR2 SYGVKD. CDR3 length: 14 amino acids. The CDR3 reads CAISELAGSQPQHF. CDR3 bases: TGTGCCATCAGTGAGCTAGCGGGGTCTCAGCCCCAGCATTTT.

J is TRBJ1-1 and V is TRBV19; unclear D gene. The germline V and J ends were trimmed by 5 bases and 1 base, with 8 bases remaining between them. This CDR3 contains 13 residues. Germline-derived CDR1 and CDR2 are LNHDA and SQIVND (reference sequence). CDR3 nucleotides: TGTGCCAGTAGTCCTCAGGAGAACACTGAAGCTTTCTTT. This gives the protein CASSPQENTEAFF.

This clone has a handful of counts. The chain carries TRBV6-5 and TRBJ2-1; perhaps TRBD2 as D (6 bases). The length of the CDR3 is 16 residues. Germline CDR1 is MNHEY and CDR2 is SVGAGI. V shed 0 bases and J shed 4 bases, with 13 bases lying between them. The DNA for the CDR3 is TGTGCCAGCAGTTACTCGAAACTAGCCACTTACAATGAGCAGTTCTTC. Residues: CASSYSKLATYNEQFF.

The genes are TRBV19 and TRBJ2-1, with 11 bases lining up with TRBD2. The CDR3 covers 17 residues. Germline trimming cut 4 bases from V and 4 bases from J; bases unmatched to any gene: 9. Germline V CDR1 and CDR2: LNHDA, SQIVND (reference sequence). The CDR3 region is CASSRVRLAGSYNEQFF. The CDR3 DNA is TGTGCCAGTAGTAGAGTCCGACTAGCGGGGAGTTACAATGAGCAGTTCTTC.

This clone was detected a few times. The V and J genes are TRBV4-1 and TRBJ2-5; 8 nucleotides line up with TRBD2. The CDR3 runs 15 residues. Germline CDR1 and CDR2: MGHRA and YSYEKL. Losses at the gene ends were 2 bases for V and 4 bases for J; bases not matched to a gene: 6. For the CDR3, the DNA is TGCGCCAGCAGCCAACTGGGACTAGGGAGAGAGACCCAGTACTTC. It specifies CASSQLGLGRETQYF.

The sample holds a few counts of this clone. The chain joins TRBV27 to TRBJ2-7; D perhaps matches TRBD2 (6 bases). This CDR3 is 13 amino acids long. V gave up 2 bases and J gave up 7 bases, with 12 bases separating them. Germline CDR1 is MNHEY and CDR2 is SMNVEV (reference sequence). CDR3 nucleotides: TGTGCCAGCAGTTTAGGGAGGAAATGGGAGCAGTACTTC. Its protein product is CASSLGRKWEQYF.

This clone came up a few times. The DNA for the CDR3 is TGTGCCAGCTCGGACAGGGCCCTTGAAGCTTTCTTT. Translating it yields CASSDRALEAFF. The V and J genes are TRBV28 and TRBJ1-1; 8 bases are a match to TRBD1. V gave up 8 bases and J gave up 7 bases; unmatched junction bases: 6. The germline CDR1 and CDR2 sequences are MDHEN and SYDVKM. The CDR3 extends over 12 amino acids.

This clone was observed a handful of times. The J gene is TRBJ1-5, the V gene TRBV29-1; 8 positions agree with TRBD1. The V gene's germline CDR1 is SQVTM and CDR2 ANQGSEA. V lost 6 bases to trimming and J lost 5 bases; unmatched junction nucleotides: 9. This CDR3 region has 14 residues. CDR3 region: CSVLADREDQPQHF. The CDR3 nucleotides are TGCAGCGTCTTAGCGGACAGGGAAGATCAGCCCCAGCATTTT.

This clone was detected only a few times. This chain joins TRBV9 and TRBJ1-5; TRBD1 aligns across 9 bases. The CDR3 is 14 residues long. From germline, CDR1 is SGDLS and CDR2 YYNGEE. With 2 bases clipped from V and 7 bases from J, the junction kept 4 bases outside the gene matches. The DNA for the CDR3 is TGTGCCAGCAGCGTCGGGACAGGGAGACAGCCCCAGCATTTT. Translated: CASSVGTGRQPQHF.